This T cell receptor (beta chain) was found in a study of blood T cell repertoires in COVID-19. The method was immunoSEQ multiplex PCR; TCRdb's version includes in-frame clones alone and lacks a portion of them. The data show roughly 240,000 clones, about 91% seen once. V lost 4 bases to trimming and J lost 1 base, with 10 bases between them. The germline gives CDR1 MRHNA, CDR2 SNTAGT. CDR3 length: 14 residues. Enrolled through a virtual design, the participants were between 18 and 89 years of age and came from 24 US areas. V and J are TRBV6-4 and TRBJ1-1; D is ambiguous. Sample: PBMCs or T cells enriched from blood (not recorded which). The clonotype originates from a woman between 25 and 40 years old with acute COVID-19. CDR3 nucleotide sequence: TGTGCCAGCAGTGTCGGGATCGGGAACACTGAAGCTTTCTTT. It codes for CASSVGIGNTEAFF.